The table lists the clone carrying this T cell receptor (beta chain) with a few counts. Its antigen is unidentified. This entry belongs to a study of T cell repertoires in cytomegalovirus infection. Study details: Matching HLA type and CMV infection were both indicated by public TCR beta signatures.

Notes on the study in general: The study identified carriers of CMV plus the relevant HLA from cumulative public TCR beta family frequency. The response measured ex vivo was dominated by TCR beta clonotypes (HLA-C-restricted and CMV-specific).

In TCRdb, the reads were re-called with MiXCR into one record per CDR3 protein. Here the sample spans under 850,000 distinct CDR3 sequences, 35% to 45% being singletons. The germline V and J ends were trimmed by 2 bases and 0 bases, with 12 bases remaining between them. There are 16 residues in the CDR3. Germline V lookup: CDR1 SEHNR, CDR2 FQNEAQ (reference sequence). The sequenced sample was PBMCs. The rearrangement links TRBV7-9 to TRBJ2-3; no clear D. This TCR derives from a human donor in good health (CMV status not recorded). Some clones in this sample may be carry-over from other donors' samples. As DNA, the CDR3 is TGTGCCAGCAGCTTAATTGAGTTCTCTAGCACAGATACGCAGTATTTT. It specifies CASSLIEFSSTDTQYF.